These 5 T cell receptor beta chains came from one sample sequenced in a study of shared clonotypes between healthy human individuals (dated by TCRdb to 2018 to 2020). Library preparation was by the immunoSEQ multiplex PCR assay. As stored in TCRdb, this immuneACCESS dataset retains in-frame rearrangements with V and J assigned. A fraction of the clones does not appear; measured against another copy, unresolved V genes explain less than half of the discrepancy, and the remainder lacks a known reason. The sample table records 2.3 million or so clones; approximately 95% of these occur just once. The top ten clonotypes cover 0.3% to 0.4% of the sample. The source material was naive CD4+ T cells from PBMCs. The sample's cell subset or site, from its label and the paper: CD45RA+ positively selected. These TCRs come from a man younger than 30 in good health. Some clones in this sample may be carry-over from other donors' samples.

Points on this clone: The same CDR3 can be traced to other DNA sequences in this sample. The V and J genes are TRBV29-1 and TRBJ1-1, with D maybe TRBD1 (5 bases). The CDR3 loop spans 11 amino acids. V lost 5 bases, J lost 1 base, and 5 bases lay in between. Germline V gene data show CDR1 as SQVTM and CDR2 as ANQGSEA. The CDR3 spells CSVQGNTEAFF. The DNA for the CDR3 is TGCAGCGTTCAGGGGAACACTGAAGCTTTCTTT.

This rearrangement joins TRBV11-2 to TRBJ1-1; TRBD1 agrees at 10 bases. This CDR3 region has 15 residues. Germline V gives CDR1 SGHAT, CDR2 FQNNGV. Germline trimming cut 5 bases from V and 11 bases from J; bases unmatched to any gene: 14. CDR3 DNA sequence: TGTGCCAGCAGCCCCCAAGGGACAGGGGTTTTCATCGCTTTCTTT. It yields the protein CASSPQGTGVFIAFF.

This clone was detected once. The chain recombines TRBV5-6 with TRBJ2-5; D is possibly TRBD1 or TRBD2 (5 bases each). Between the trimmed V and J ends, which lost 5 bases and 5 bases, there was a span of 13 bases. The CDR3 contains 13 residues. CDR1 is SGHDT, CDR2 YYEEEE, per germline. CDR3: CASSRDVTETQYF. The CDR3 DNA reads as TGTGCCAGCAGTCGGGACGTGACCGAGACCCAGTACTTC.

The rearrangement links TRBV5-8 to TRBJ1-5; D remains unclear. Germline lookup yields CDR1 SGHTS and CDR2 YDEGEE. The CDR3 length is 15 residues. The V end was cut by 0 bases, the J end by 2 bases, with 9 bases between. The CDR3 loop reads CASSLEGRGNQPQHF. The DNA of the CDR3 is TGTGCCAGCAGCTTGGAGGGAAGGGGCAATCAGCCCCAGCATTTT.

The chain couples TRBV2 to TRBJ1-2; 8 bases match TRBD1. Trimming removed 4 bases from V and 5 bases from J; junction bases left unmatched: 3. This CDR3 spans 13 amino acids. Germline V CDR1 and CDR2: SNHLY, FYNNEI. This CDR3 reads CASSGQGLYGYTF. CDR3 in DNA: TGTGCCAGCAGTGGACAGGGGCTGTATGGCTACACCTTC.